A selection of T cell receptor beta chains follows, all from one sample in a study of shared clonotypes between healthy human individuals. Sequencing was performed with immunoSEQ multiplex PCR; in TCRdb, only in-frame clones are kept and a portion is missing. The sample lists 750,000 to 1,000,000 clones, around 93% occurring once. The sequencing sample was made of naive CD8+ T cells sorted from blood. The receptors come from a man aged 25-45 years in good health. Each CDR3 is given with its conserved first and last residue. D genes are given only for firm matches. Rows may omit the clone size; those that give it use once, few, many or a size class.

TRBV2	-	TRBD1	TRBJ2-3	CASSERTGGITDTQYF	TGTGCCAGCAGTGAGCGGACAGGGGGAATCACAGATACGCAGTATTTT
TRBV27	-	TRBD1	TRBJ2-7	CASSSSGTGATYEQYF	TGTGCCAGCAGTTCCTCCGGGACAGGGGCGACCTACGAGCAGTACTTC
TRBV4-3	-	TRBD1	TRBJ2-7	CASSQATGVDEQYF	TGCGCCAGCAGCCAAGCGACAGGGGTCGATGAGCAGTACTTC
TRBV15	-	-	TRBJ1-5	CATSREAVVSSNQPQHF	TGTGCCACCAGCAGAGAAGCCGTAGTTTCCAGCAATCAGCCCCAGCATTTT
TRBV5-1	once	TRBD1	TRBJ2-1	CASSVGQGANEQFF	TGCGCCAGCAGCGTAGGACAGGGGGCGAATGAGCAGTTCTTC
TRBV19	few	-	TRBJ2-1	CASSILAGSNEQFF	TGTGCCAGTAGTATTTTGGCAGGGAGCAATGAGCAGTTCTTC
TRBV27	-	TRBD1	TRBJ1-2	CASSLEDRGIYTF	TGTGCCAGCAGTTTGGAGGACAGGGGGATCTACACCTTC
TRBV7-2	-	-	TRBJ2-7	CASSLSDEQYF	TGTGCCAGCAGCTTATCCGACGAGCAGTACTTC
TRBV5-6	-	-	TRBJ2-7	CASSLGYEQYF	TGTGCCAGCAGCTTGGGGTACGAGCAGTACTTC
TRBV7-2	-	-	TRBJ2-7	CASSSTIGYEQYF	TGTGCCAGCAGCTCAACCATAGGCTACGAGCAGTACTTC
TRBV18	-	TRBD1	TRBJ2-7	CASSPPETGSSYEQYF	TGTGCCAGCTCACCACCTGAGACAGGGTCGTCCTACGAGCAGTACTTC
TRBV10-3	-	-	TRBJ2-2	CATSDGAVANTGELFF	TGTGCCACCAGTGATGGGGCCGTCGCGAACACCGGGGAGCTGTTTTTT
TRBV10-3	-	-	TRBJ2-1	CAIGLSAGRSEQFF	TGTGCCATCGGCCTAAGCGCCGGGAGAAGTGAGCAGTTCTTC
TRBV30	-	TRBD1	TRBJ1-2	CAWSQGENYGYTF	TGTGCCTGGAGTCAGGGGGAAAACTATGGCTACACCTTC
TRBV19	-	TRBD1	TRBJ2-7	CASSMDSGTGLWEQYF	TGTGCCAGTAGTATGGACTCCGGGACAGGGCTCTGGGAGCAGTACTTC
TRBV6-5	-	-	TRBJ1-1	CASSSGFSVTEAFF	TGTGCCAGCAGTTCCGGGTTCTCGGTCACTGAAGCTTTCTTT
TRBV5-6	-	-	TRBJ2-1	CASSLRTALYNEQFF	TGTGCCAGCAGCTTGCGGACAGCATTATACAATGAGCAGTTCTTC
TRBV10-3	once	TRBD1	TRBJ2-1	CATGVLYNEQFF	TGTGCGACAGGGGTACTATACAATGAGCAGTTCTTC
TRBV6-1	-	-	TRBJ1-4	CASSEGAYRLFF	TGTGCCAGCAGTGAAGGGGCCTACAGGCTGTTTTTT
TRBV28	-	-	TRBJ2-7	CASSQDFQASYEQYF	TGTGCCAGCAGCCAGGATTTCCAGGCCTCCTACGAGCAGTACTTC
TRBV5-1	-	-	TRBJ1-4	CASSHYPGEGEKLFF	TGCGCCAGCAGCCATTATCCGGGGGAGGGTGAAAAACTGTTTTTT
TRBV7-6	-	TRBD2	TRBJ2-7	CASSPGTSGSYEQYF	TGTGCCAGCAGCCCCGGGACTAGCGGGAGCTACGAGCAGTACTTC
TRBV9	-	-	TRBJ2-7	CASSPRSYEQYF	TGTGCCAGCAGCCCCCGCTCCTACGAGCAGTACTTC
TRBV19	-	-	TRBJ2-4	CASSLRDWENIQYF	TGTGCCAGTAGTCTGAGGGACTGGGAAAACATTCAGTACTTC
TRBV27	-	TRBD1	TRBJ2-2	CASSLYVGTGTGELFF	TGTGCCAGCAGTTTATACGTGGGGACAGGGACCGGGGAGCTGTTTTTT
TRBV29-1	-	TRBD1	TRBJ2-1	CSVESPGQGTYNEQFF	TGCAGCGTTGAATCACCGGGACAGGGGACCTACAATGAGCAGTTCTTC
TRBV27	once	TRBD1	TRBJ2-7	CASRLTGGSQGQYF	TGTGCCAGCAGGCTAACAGGGGGCTCTCAAGGGCAGTACTTC
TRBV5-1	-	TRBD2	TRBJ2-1	CASSLEGLAGGYEQFF	TGCGCCAGCAGCTTGGAGGGACTAGCGGGAGGGTATGAGCAGTTCTTC
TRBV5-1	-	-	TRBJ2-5	CASGGGFQTKGQETQYF	TGCGCCAGCGGTGGGGGGTTCCAGACCAAGGGCCAAGAGACCCAGTACTTC
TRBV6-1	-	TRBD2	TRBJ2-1	CASGLAGGNEQFF	TGTGCCAGCGGTCTAGCGGGAGGGAATGAGCAGTTCTTC
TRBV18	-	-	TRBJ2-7	CASSPGLGYEQYF	TGTGCCAGCTCACCCGGGCTCGGGTACGAGCAGTACTTC
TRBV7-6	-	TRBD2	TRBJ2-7	CASSPGGNSYEQYF	TGTGCCAGCAGCCCCGGGGGGAACTCCTACGAGCAGTACTTC
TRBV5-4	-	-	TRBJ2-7	CASRPSVSYEQYF	TGTGCCAGCAGACCGAGTGTTTCCTACGAGCAGTACTTC
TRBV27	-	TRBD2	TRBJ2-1	CASSTSGREGYNEQFF	TGTGCCAGCAGTACATCGGGCAGGGAGGGATACAATGAGCAGTTCTTC
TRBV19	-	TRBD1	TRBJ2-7	CASSSDRAYEQYF	TGTGCCAGTAGTTCCGACAGGGCCTACGAGCAGTACTTC
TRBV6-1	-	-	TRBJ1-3	CASSETTGWGNTIYF	TGTGCCAGCAGTGAAACCACGGGATGGGGAAACACCATATATTTT
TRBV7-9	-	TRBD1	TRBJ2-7	CASSSQTDRVDEQYF	TGTGCCAGCAGCTCCCAGACGGACAGGGTGGACGAGCAGTACTTC
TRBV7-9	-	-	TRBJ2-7	CASRPARVYEQYF	TGTGCCAGCAGGCCAGCCCGCGTGTACGAGCAGTACTTC
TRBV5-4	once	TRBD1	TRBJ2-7	CASSQGQTERYF	TGTGCCAGCAGCCAGGGACAGACTGAACGGTACTTC
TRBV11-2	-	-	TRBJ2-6	CASSLGVFGSGANVLTF	TGTGCCAGCAGCCTCGGGGTTTTCGGCTCTGGGGCCAACGTCCTGACTTTC
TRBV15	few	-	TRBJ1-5	CATSMDSNQPQHF	TGTGCCACCAGCATGGATAGCAATCAGCCCCAGCATTTT
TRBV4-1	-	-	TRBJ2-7	CASSYQDSAYEQYF	TGCGCCAGCAGCTATCAGGACAGTGCCTACGAGCAGTACTTC
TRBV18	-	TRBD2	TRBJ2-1	CASSLAGGVNEQFF	TGTGCCAGCTCACTAGCGGGAGGGGTCAATGAGCAGTTCTTC
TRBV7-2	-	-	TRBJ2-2	CASSPGWGGGGTGELFF	TGTGCCAGCAGCCCAGGTTGGGGAGGGGGCGGTACCGGGGAGCTGTTTTTT
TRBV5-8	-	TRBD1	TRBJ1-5	CASRHGQDRFNQPQHF	TGTGCCAGCAGGCACGGACAGGATCGTTTCAATCAGCCCCAGCATTTT
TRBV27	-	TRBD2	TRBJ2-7	CASSFGGGTYEQYF	TGTGCCAGCAGTTTTGGGGGGGGTACCTACGAGCAGTACTTC
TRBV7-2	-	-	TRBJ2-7	CASSLIDLGEQYF	TGTGCCAGCAGCTTAATAGACCTCGGCGAGCAGTACTTC
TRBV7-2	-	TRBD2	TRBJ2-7	CASSLGTSGSYEQYF	TGTGCCAGCAGCCTGGGGACTAGCGGGAGCTACGAGCAGTACTTC
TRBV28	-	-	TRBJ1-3	CASSFHSGNTIYF	TGTGCCAGCAGTTTTCACTCTGGAAACACCATATATTTT
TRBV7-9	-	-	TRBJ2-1	CASSLTLSFWPFYNEQFF	TGTGCCAGCAGCTTAACACTAAGTTTTTGGCCGTTTTACAATGAGCAGTTCTTC
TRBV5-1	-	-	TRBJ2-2	CASTLAREHTGELFF	TGCGCCAGCACGCTAGCGCGAGAACACACCGGGGAGCTGTTTTTT
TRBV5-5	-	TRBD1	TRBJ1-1	CASSMGVTRDSHIYTEAFF	TGTGCCAGCAGCATGGGGGTTACTAGGGACAGCCATATTTACACTGAAGCTTTCTTT